The clone carrying this T cell receptor (beta chain) was recorded a few times. The antigen remains undetermined. Trimming took 4 bases from V and 5 from J; bases not matched to a gene: 7. There are 14 residues in the CDR3. Germline values: CDR1 SGHTA, CDR2 FQGNSA. These data originate in a study of T cells in Graves' hyperthyroidism and ophthalmopathy. Those patients with uncontrolled infection, other autoimmune disease, pregnancy or lactation were excluded. Clinical symptoms, serum thyroxine and TRAb, thyroid ultrasound and orbital computed tomography together formed the diagnostic basis. Whole-study findings and limits: Blood also showed most of the thyroid clonotypes that were expanded above 0.001. Using 13 V-J features, a model discriminated ophthalmopathy from stable hyperthyroidism.

Amplified TCR beta CDR3 regions came from RNA transcripts. HTBI primers were employed in a first-round RT-PCR of the TCR CDR3. Via MiXCR, TCRdb re-called the multiplex PCR reads, giving one row per CDR3 protein. Of approximately 560,000 distinct CDR3 sequences in the sample, about half were seen once. The TCR was taken from a woman under 30 with Graves' hyperthyroidism. The chain couples TRBV7-2 to TRBJ2-5, with 7 positions matching TRBD1. The specimen sequenced was peripheral blood or thyroid tissue (not recorded which). In DNA, the CDR3 is TGTGCCAGCAGCTCCCAGACAGGGATCGAGACCCAGTACTTC. Its translation is CASSSQTGIETQYF.